This is a list of T cell receptor beta chains from one sample in a study of shared clonotypes between healthy human individuals. Only in-frame clones appear in the TCRdb table, and some are missing; sequencing was by immunoSEQ multiplex PCR. This table has some 1 million clones, around 74% appearing once. Sequenced input: memory CD4+ T cells sorted from blood. The receptors were sampled from a man aged 18-30 years in good health. The CDR3 runs from the conserved cysteine through the conserved F or W. D genes are given only for firm matches. Size is omitted from some rows. Given values are once, few, many or a class for expanded clones.

NA | TRBJ2-5 | TRBD2 | TRBV5-1 | CASSETTSYQETQYF | TGCGCCAGCAGCGAAACGACTAGCTACCAAGAGACCCAGTACTTC
NA | TRBJ1-6 | NA | TRBV27 | CASSFVRGVNYNSPLHF | TGTGCCAGCAGTTTCGTAAGAGGGGTAAACTATAATTCACCCCTCCACTTT
NA | TRBJ1-2 | TRBD1 | TRBV5-1 | CASSLVGQGARGYTF | TGCGCCAGCAGCTTGGTTGGACAGGGGGCGCGGGGCTACACCTTC
few | TRBJ2-1 | NA | TRBV7-7 | CASSLNYLAEQFF | TGTGCTAGCAGCTTGAACTATCTGGCTGAGCAGTTCTTC
NA | TRBJ2-2 | NA | TRBV4-1 | CASGRGTGNTGELFF | TGCGCCAGCGGGAGGGGGACAGGGAACACCGGGGAGCTGTTTTTT
NA | TRBJ2-2 | NA | TRBV9 | CASGGTPTNTGELFF | TGTGCCAGCGGGGGGACTCCGACGAACACCGGGGAGCTGTTTTTT
NA | TRBJ2-3 | NA | TRBV5-1 | CASSFRDPTDTQYF | TGCGCCAGCAGCTTCCGGGACCCCACAGATACGCAGTATTTT
NA | TRBJ1-5 | NA | TRBV10-2 | CASSEKAGGNQPQHF | TGCGCCAGCAGTGAAAAAGCAGGGGGCAATCAGCCCCAGCATTTT
NA | TRBJ1-3 | NA | TRBV9 | CASSGLTGANTIYF | TGTGCCAGCAGCGGACTGACAGGCGCAAACACCATATATTTT
NA | TRBJ2-3 | NA | TRBV19 | CASSGATDTQYF | TGTGCCAGTAGTGGGGCCACAGATACGCAGTATTTT
NA | TRBJ1-5 | NA | TRBV6-4 | CASSVRGRQPQHF | TGTGCCAGCAGTGTTCGGGGAAGGCAGCCCCAGCATTTT
NA | TRBJ2-2 | TRBD2 | TRBV5-4 | CASSPRTSGNTGELFF | TGTGCCAGCAGCCCCCGGACTAGCGGGAACACCGGGGAGCTGTTTTTT
NA | TRBJ1-1 | NA | TRBV7-2 | CASSLDPGRTEAFF | TGTGCCAGCAGCTTAGATCCAGGGAGGACTGAAGCTTTCTTT
NA | TRBJ1-1 | NA | TRBV10-3 | CAISGQGQNTEAFF | TGTGCCATCAGTGGGCAGGGTCAGAACACTGAAGCTTTCTTT
NA | TRBJ2-7 | TRBD1 | TRBV4-3 | CASSQASTGGNYEQYF | TGCGCCAGCAGCCAAGCGTCAACAGGGGGGAACTACGAGCAGTACTTC
NA | TRBJ1-1 | NA | TRBV5-4 | CASSLGTSSEAFF | TGTGCCAGCAGCTTGGGTACGAGTTCTGAAGCTTTCTTT
NA | TRBJ1-3 | NA | TRBV11-2 | CASSPQVVSSGNTIYF | TGTGCCAGCAGCCCCCAAGTTGTATCCTCTGGAAACACCATATATTTT
few | TRBJ2-1 | NA | TRBV18 | CASSSSLVGNEQFF | TGTGCCAGCTCATCATCACTAGTCGGCAATGAGCAGTTCTTC
once | TRBJ2-2 | NA | TRBV2 | CASRLGTGELFF | TGTGCCAGCAGGTTAGGGACCGGGGAGCTGTTTTTT
NA | TRBJ1-5 | TRBD1 | TRBV5-6 | CASSQGQGGAQPQHF | TGTGCCAGCAGCCAGGGACAGGGGGGAGCTCAGCCCCAGCATTTT
NA | TRBJ1-3 | NA | TRBV7-6 | CASSSGVGNTIYF | TGTGCCAGCAGCTCAGGAGTTGGAAACACCATATATTTT
NA | TRBJ2-5 | NA | TRBV5-1 | CASSLDWGYQETQYF | TGCGCCAGCAGCTTGGACTGGGGGTACCAAGAGACCCAGTACTTC
once | TRBJ1-2 | NA | TRBV30 | CAWSVRGDLCTF | TGTGCCTGGAGTGTACGTGGTGACTTGTGCACCTTC
many | TRBJ2-3 | TRBD2 | TRBV5-4 | CASSLGPGGTTDTQYF | TGTGCCAGCAGCTTGGGGCCGGGGGGGACGACAGATACGCAGTATTTT
NA | TRBJ2-2 | NA | TRBV10-3 | CAISRAGSNTGELFF | TGTGCCATCAGTAGAGCGGGTTCGAACACCGGGGAGCTGTTTTTT
NA | TRBJ1-5 | TRBD1 | TRBV6-1 | CASGSEQGSHQPQHF | TGTGCCAGCGGGTCGGAACAGGGGTCCCATCAGCCCCAGCATTTT
NA | TRBJ1-4 | NA | TRBV5-1 | CASSLESPQGEKLFF | TGCGCCAGCAGCTTGGAGTCTCCTCAAGGAGAAAAACTGTTTTTT
NA | TRBJ2-1 | NA | TRBV6-1 | CASKSGPYMFF | TGTGCCAGCAAGAGTGGGCCCTATATGTTCTTC
NA | TRBJ1-5 | NA | TRBV10-3 | CAISESGPSNQPQHF | TGTGCCATCAGTGAGTCGGGGCCTAGCAATCAGCCCCAGCATTTT
NA | TRBJ2-3 | TRBD1 | TRBV5-1 | CASSSPGQGTDTQYF | TGCGCCAGCAGCTCCCCGGGACAGGGAACAGATACGCAGTATTTT
NA | TRBJ2-4 | NA | TRBV30 | CAWGTEMAKNIQYF | TGTGCCTGGGGGACTGAGATGGCCAAAAACATTCAGTACTTC
NA | TRBJ2-3 | TRBD1 | TRBV6-6 | CASRPGQGAWTDTQYF | TGTGCCAGCAGGCCCGGACAGGGGGCTTGGACAGATACGCAGTATTTT
NA | TRBJ2-1 | NA | TRBV5-6 | CASSRYDGPNEQFF | TGTGCCAGCAGCCGGTACGACGGGCCCAATGAGCAGTTCTTC
NA | TRBJ1-2 | TRBD1 | TRBV5-1 | CASSSTGGDYGYTF | TGCGCCAGCAGCTCAACAGGGGGCGACTATGGCTACACCTTC
once | TRBJ1-3 | NA | TRBV18 | CASSLERGLSGNTIYF | TGTGCCAGCTCACTCGAGCGGGGGCTCTCTGGAAACACCATATATTTT
NA | TRBJ2-7 | TRBD1 | TRBV11-2 | CASSPRDSTTRGQYF | TGTGCCAGCAGCCCGAGGGACAGTACTACAAGGGGGCAGTACTTC
NA | TRBJ1-1 | TRBD1 | TRBV6-5 | CASRGTGANTEAFF | TGTGCCAGCAGAGGGACAGGGGCTAACACTGAAGCTTTCTTT
once | TRBJ2-1 | NA | TRBV5-1 | CASSLEGGPAYNEQFF | TGCGCCAGCAGCCTCGAGGGGGGCCCCGCCTACAATGAGCAGTTCTTC
NA | TRBJ2-5 | NA | TRBV7-3 | CASSLTIGPPEGTQYF | TGTGCCAGCAGCTTAACGATCGGGCCCCCTGAGGGCACCCAGTACTTC
few | TRBJ1-1 | NA | TRBV5-1 | CASALGGLVATEAFF | TGCGCCAGCGCCCTAGGGGGGTTAGTGGCCACTGAAGCTTTCTTT
NA | TRBJ2-7 | TRBD1 | TRBV7-9 | CASSSDRRDSKTYEQYF | TGTGCCAGCAGCTCTGACAGACGGGACAGTAAGACCTACGAGCAGTACTTC
NA | TRBJ1-1 | NA | TRBV4-3 | CASSQTQGNTEAFF | TGCGCCAGCAGCCAAACCCAGGGAAACACTGAAGCTTTCTTT
NA | TRBJ2-7 | NA | TRBV5-6 | CASSRVSYEQYF | TGTGCCAGCAGCCGAGTGTCCTACGAGCAGTACTTC
few | TRBJ2-1 | NA | TRBV7-7 | CASSIGVGLDEQFF | TGTGCTAGCAGTATAGGGGTAGGGTTGGATGAGCAGTTCTTC
NA | TRBJ2-1 | NA | TRBV4-1 | CASSQDWQGGVYNEQFF | TGCGCCAGCAGCCAAGATTGGCAGGGGGGTGTCTACAATGAGCAGTTCTTC
NA | TRBJ2-7 | NA | TRBV5-4 | CASSLGQAMYEQYF | TGTGCCAGCAGCTTGGGACAGGCTATGTACGAGCAGTACTTC
NA | TRBJ2-2 | NA | TRBV10-1 | CASSETPDTGELFF | TGCGCCAGCAGTGAGACTCCTGACACCGGGGAGCTGTTTTTT
few | TRBJ1-5 | NA | TRBV28 | CASSPGRHQPQHF | TGTGCCAGCAGTCCGGGACGACATCAGCCCCAGCATTTT
NA | TRBJ2-6 | TRBD1 | TRBV10-3 | CATQPGQGLSGANVLTF | TGTGCCACCCAGCCGGGACAGGGTCTCTCTGGGGCCAACGTCCTGACTTTC
NA | TRBJ2-6 | NA | TRBV5-5 | CASSLLRSGANVLTF | TGTGCCAGCAGCTTGTTACGCTCTGGGGCCAACGTCCTGACTTTC
NA | TRBJ2-3 | TRBD2 | TRBV11-3 | CASSLAGGLATQYF | TGTGCCAGCAGCTTAGCGGGGGGGCTGGCAACGCAGTATTTT
NA | TRBJ1-2 | TRBD1 | TRBV18 | CASSPGTDPYGYTF | TGTGCCAGCTCACCCGGGACAGACCCCTATGGCTACACCTTC
NA | TRBJ2-6 | NA | TRBV27 | CASSAAWGANVLTF | TGTGCCAGCAGTGCCGCCTGGGGGGCCAACGTCCTGACTTTC